This T cell receptor beta chain was observed in a study of TIL therapy for anti-PD-1-resistant metastatic lung cancer. CDR1 is SGHKS, CDR2 YYEKEE, per germline (reference sequence). Trimming pared 5 bases from V and 1 base from J, leaving 16 bases between. The CDR3 has 16 amino acids. Sequencing used immunoSEQ v3. Measured with immunoSEQ multiplex PCR; TCRdb has only the in-frame clones, and not every one. The sample carries under 70,000 clones, around 86% recorded once. Time point reported: pre-treatment sample, taken before nivolumab and TIL therapy. Only one count was recorded for this clone. The sample here was blood, taken at baseline. The V gene is TRBV5-5, the J gene TRBJ2-1; a possible D gene is TRBD1 (5 bases). This TCR was recovered from a person between 25 and 80 years old with non-small cell lung cancer. CDR3 loop: CASRLAAGMSYNEQFF. CDR3 nucleotides: TGTGCCAGCAGACTGGCAGCAGGGATGTCCTACAATGAGCAGTTCTTC.